The 28 T cell receptor beta chains presented below share a single source sample, sequenced in a study of cytotoxic CD8 clonotypes in ibrutinib-treated CLL. Method: immunoSEQ multiplex PCR; TCRdb's copy keeps in-frame clones and lacks some. In the table there are about 200,000 clones, about four fifths of which are singletons. The sequenced sample was PBMCs, obtained after 12 months of ibrutinib treatment. The receptor set was obtained from a human donor with chronic lymphocytic leukemia.

The chain is built from TRBV4-1 and TRBJ2-1, with 10 bases aligning to TRBD2. V was clipped by 5 bases and J by 6 bases; unmatched bases: 13. CDR1 and CDR2 (germline): MGHRA, YSYEKL. CDR3 length: 17 amino acids. CDR3 sequence (DNA): TGCGCCAGCAGCGATAATCTAGCGGGGGCCCGCCTCAATGAGCAGTTCTTC. It is translated as CASSDNLAGARLNEQFF.

The chain joins TRBV9 to TRBJ2-1, with D tentatively TRBD1 (8 bases). The CDR3 has 16 residues. V lost 4 bases to trimming and J lost 7 bases, with 21 bases between them. CDR1 and CDR2 (germline): SGDLS, YYNGEE. The CDR3 nucleotides read TGTGCCAGCAGCACCCGGGAGGACAGGGTAGGTAATGAGCAGTTCTTC. Amino acid sequence: CASSTREDRVGNEQFF.

The V gene is TRBV18, the J gene TRBJ2-7, with D possibly TRBD1 on 5 matching bases. Germline CDR1 and CDR2: KGHSH and LQKENI. V was pared by 2 bases and J by 2 bases, with 7 bases between. This CDR3 contains 13 residues. Written as DNA, the CDR3 is TGTGCCAGCTCACCAGACAGACCCTACGAGCAGTACTTC. This translates into CASSPDRPYEQYF.

The chain has TRBV7-9 and TRBJ2-1; D is undetermined. The germline gives CDR1 SEHNR, CDR2 FQNEAQ (reference sequence). V was pared by 1 base and J by 9 bases, with 10 bases between. The CDR3 runs to 13 residues. The CDR3, as DNA: TGTGCCAGCAGCTTAGTGTTGCGTAGTGAGCAGTTCTTC. Translating it yields CASSLVLRSEQFF.

This chain joins TRBV5-4 and TRBJ2-1; the D is unclear. This CDR3 region has 15 residues. Germline V gene data show CDR1 as SGHNT and CDR2 as YYREEE (reference sequence). V was pared by 0 bases and J by 1 base, with 8 bases between. CDR3 sequence (DNA): TGTGCCAGCAGCTTGGTCAGCGCGTCCTACAATGAGCAGTTCTTC. This translates into CASSLVSASYNEQFF.

In this sample, this clone turned up a few times. V is TRBV6-5 and J is TRBJ2-1, with 8 bases identical to TRBD1. The CDR3 contains 15 residues. The V and J ends lost 4 bases and 8 bases, in that order; junction bases with no gene match: 10. The germline V gene has CDR1 MNHEY and CDR2 SVGAGI. The CDR3 sequence is CASSSDRVDWDEQFF. CDR3 nucleotide sequence: TGTGCCAGCAGTTCGGACAGGGTGGACTGGGATGAGCAGTTCTTC.

The chain joins TRBV28 to TRBJ2-3, with D possibly being TRBD2 (7 bases). The CDR3 totals 13 residues. V gave up 10 bases and J gave up 4 bases, with 15 bases separating them. Germline-derived CDR1 and CDR2 are MDHEN and SYDVKM. The CDR3 loop is CATGAGVSDTQYF. The CDR3 nucleotides are TGTGCCACAGGGGCGGGAGTTTCAGATACGCAGTATTTT.

The V call is TRBV19, the J call TRBJ2-3, with 7 bases fitting TRBD2. Germline loops: CDR1 LNHDA, CDR2 SQIVND (reference sequence). The length of the CDR3 is 16 residues. Losses at the gene ends were 0 bases for V and 3 bases for J; bases not matched to a gene: 6. CDR3 in DNA: TGTGCCAGTAGTATAGATTTGGGGGGGGGAACAGATACGCAGTATTTT. The encoded protein is CASSIDLGGGTDTQYF. The full variable domain, its missing parts supplied by reference TRBV19 and TRBJ2-3, is DGGITQSPKYLFRKEGQNVTLSCEQNLNHDAMYWYRQDPGQGLRLIYYSQIVNDFQKGDIAEGYSVSREKKESFPLTVTSAQKNPTAFYLCASSIDLGGGTDTQYFGPGTRLTVL.

This chain joins TRBV7-9 and TRBJ2-3; perhaps TRBD1 as D (6 bases). Germline V gives CDR1 SEHNR, CDR2 FQNEAQ (reference sequence). The CDR3 contains 14 residues. The V end lost 5 bases, the J end lost 1 base, and 10 bases lay between the germline ends. The CDR3 bases are TGTGCCAGCAGCCCACGGACAGGCACAGATACGCAGTATTTT. This translates into CASSPRTGTDTQYF.

The V gene is TRBV6-1, the J gene TRBJ1-5, with D maybe TRBD1 (5 bases). The germline V gene has CDR1 MNHNS and CDR2 SASEGT. The CDR3 loop spans 15 amino acids. V was cut by 6 bases and J by 5 bases, with 17 bases left in between. CDR3 sequence reads: CASRGRTSMDQPQHF. The CDR3 DNA reads as TGTGCCAGCAGGGGACGGACGAGTATGGATCAGCCCCAGCATTTT.

The rearrangement links TRBV30 to TRBJ1-2; D uncertain. This CDR3 is 12 amino acids long. The V gene's germline CDR1 is GTSNPN and CDR2 SVGIG (reference sequence). Trimming shortened V by 5 bases and J by 4 bases, and 11 bases separated the two germline ends. As DNA, the CDR3 is TGTGCCTGGGGTAGAGGGATCTATGGCTACACCTTC. This codes for CAWGRGIYGYTF.

The rearrangement uses TRBV5-4 and TRBJ2-1; 9 nucleotides match TRBD2. The ends lost 3 bases at V and 4 bases at J; junction bases unmatched: 8. This CDR3 spans 16 amino acids. Germline assignment: CDR1 SGHNT and CDR2 YYREEE (reference sequence). For the CDR3, the DNA is TGTGCCAGCAGCTGGGGACTAGCTCCACCATACAATGAGCAGTTCTTC. It encodes CASSWGLAPPYNEQFF. Combining the CDR3 with reference TRBV5-4 and TRBJ2-1 gives the whole variable domain ETGVTQSPTHLIKTRGQQVTLRCSSQSGHNTVSWYQQALGQGPQFIFQYYREEENGRGNFPPRFSGLQFPNYSSELNVNALELDDSALYLCASSWGLAPPYNEQFFGPGTRLTVL.

This clone was recorded at least ten times. The chain combines TRBV28 with TRBJ1-5, with a weak D call TRBD1 (6 bases). V was pared by 4 bases and J by 2 bases, with 6 bases between. The CDR3 length is 13 residues. CDR1 and CDR2 (germline): MDHEN, SYDVKM. The DNA for the CDR3 is TGTGCCAGCAGTTCAGGGGGCAATCAGCCCCAGCATTTT. Residues: CASSSGGNQPQHF.

The chain combines TRBV6-1 with TRBJ2-7, with 14 bases fitting TRBD2. From germline, CDR1 is MNHNS and CDR2 SASEGT. The CDR3 length is 15 residues. V trimming: 8 bases; J trimming: 6 bases; junction bases outside the gene matches: 9. The CDR3 bases are TGTGCCAGCTCCGGCGGGACTAGCGGGAGAAGCGAGCAGTACTTC. Its translation: CASSGGTSGRSEQYF.

The J gene is TRBJ1-5, the V gene TRBV30; tentatively, D is TRBD1 (6 bases). The CDR3 runs to 13 residues. V dropped 3 bases and J dropped 6 bases, with 12 bases sitting between them. Per germline, CDR1 GTSNPN and CDR2 SVGIG (reference sequence). CDR3 bases: TGTGCCTGGAGCAAGGGGGATCGTCAGCCCCAGCATTTT. Translating gives CAWSKGDRQPQHF.

The chain links TRBV28 to TRBJ1-2; the D gene is possibly TRBD1 (5 bases). The CDR3 has 12 amino acids. V was shortened by 8 bases and J by 5 bases, with 12 bases between the two germline ends. Germline lookup yields CDR1 MDHEN and CDR2 SYDVKM. The CDR3 sequence is CASVGRRYGYTF. The CDR3 nucleotides read TGTGCCAGCGTGGGACGACGATATGGCTACACCTTC.

V is TRBV5-6 and J is TRBJ2-7, with TRBD2 matching over 7 bases. The CDR3 covers 14 residues. The ends lost 0 bases at V and 7 bases at J; junction bases unmatched: 7. The germline V gene has CDR1 SGHDT and CDR2 YYEEEE. This CDR3 is CASSLAPAGREQYF. The CDR3, as DNA: TGTGCCAGCAGCTTGGCTCCGGCCGGGAGGGAGCAGTACTTC.

The chain has TRBV9 and TRBJ2-1; D possibly uses TRBD1 or TRBD2 (7 bases each). The CDR3 loop spans 14 amino acids. V lost 6 bases to trimming and J lost 0 bases, with 10 bases between them. CDR1 and CDR2 (germline): SGDLS, YYNGEE. The CDR3 nucleotides read TGTGCCAGCAAGCGGGACAGCTCCTACAATGAGCAGTTCTTC. This gives the protein CASKRDSSYNEQFF. Full variable domain (remainder filled in from reference TRBV9 and TRBJ2-1): DSGVTQTPKHLITATGQRVTLRCSPRSGDLSVYWYQQSLDQGLQFLIQYYNGEERAKGNILERFSAQQFPDLHSELNLSSLELGDSALYFCASKRDSSYNEQFFGPGTRLTVL.

The chain is built from TRBV6-1 and TRBJ2-7, with 7 bases lining up with TRBD2. V gave up 6 bases and J gave up 1 base; unmatched junction bases: 9. Germline loops: CDR1 MNHNS, CDR2 SASEGT. The CDR3 length is 15 residues. The CDR3 nucleotides are TGTGCCAGCAGCGTACTAGCGACCGAATCCTACGAGCAGTACTTC. This sequence encodes CASSVLATESYEQYF.

The V gene is TRBV11-2, the J gene TRBJ2-7, with a weak D call TRBD2 (5 bases). The CDR3 sequence is 13 residues long. Germline V gene lookup returns CDR1 SGHAT and CDR2 FQNNGV. Trimming stripped 5 bases from V and 4 bases from J, with 12 bases between. CDR3 sequence (DNA): TGTGCCAGCAGCAAAGGACTGGAATACGAGCAGTACTTC. This sequence encodes CASSKGLEYEQYF.

Only one count was recorded for this clone. V is TRBV7-9 and J is TRBJ1-2; D gene uncertain. Trimming took off 2 bases at V and 3 bases at J, with 7 bases between the two ends. The CDR3 has 13 residues. CDR1 SEHNR and CDR2 FQNEAQ come from the germline V gene (reference sequence). CDR3 sequence: CASSLRRDYGYTF. CDR3 sequence (DNA): TGTGCCAGCAGCTTAAGGCGAGACTATGGCTACACCTTC.

The chain carries TRBV10-2 and TRBJ2-3; possibly TRBD2 for D (5 bases). V was cut by 2 bases and J by 0 bases, with 18 bases left in between. Looked up from germline, CDR1 is WSHSY and CDR2 is SAAADI. This CDR3 has 18 amino acids. In nucleotides, the CDR3 is TGCGCCAGCAGTGAGATGGCAGGAGGTTGGTATAGCACAGATACGCAGTATTTT. Translating gives CASSEMAGGWYSTDTQYF.

The genes are TRBV7-8 and TRBJ1-4; D is perhaps TRBD1 (6 bases). Looked up from germline, CDR1 is SGHVS and CDR2 is FQNEAQ. V lost 4 bases and J 6 bases, leaving 15 bases between the germline ends. The CDR3 totals 15 residues. Written as DNA, the CDR3 is TGTGCCAGCAGCTACAGGGACCCCTGGGATGAAAAACTGTTTTTT. Protein product: CASSYRDPWDEKLFF.

The rearrangement links TRBV18 to TRBJ2-3, with TRBD2 matching 7 bases. The CDR3 has 19 residues. After removal of 3 bases from V and 2 bases from J, the junction contained 17 bases not matched to a gene. Germline values: CDR1 KGHSH, CDR2 LQKENI. The CDR3 DNA reads TGTGCCAGCTCACCCGGAAGCAGTAAGCGACTAGCTGCCACAGATACGCAGTATTTT. Translated, it gives CASSPGSSKRLAATDTQYF.

The V and J genes are TRBV14 and TRBJ1-4; perhaps TRBD1 as D (6 bases). The length of the CDR3 is 15 residues. Trimming removed 4 bases from V and 5 bases from J, with 14 bases in between. Germline CDR1 is SGHDN and CDR2 is FVKESK. CDR3 coding DNA: TGTGCCAGCAGCCGATACCTAGGACAGAATGAAAAACTGTTTTTT. Encoded protein: CASSRYLGQNEKLFF.

The chain combines TRBV4-1 with TRBJ2-4, with D unresolved. V lost 4 bases and J lost 2, with 12 bases in between. The CDR3 loop spans 15 amino acids. Per the germline V gene, CDR1 is MGHRA and CDR2 is YSYEKL. The CDR3 DNA follows: TGCGCCAGCAGCCCTCGTCAGGTATCCAAAAACATTCAGTACTTC. Translation: CASSPRQVSKNIQYF.

The chain is built from TRBV2 and TRBJ1-1; 8 bases fit TRBD1. CDR1 and CDR2 (germline): SNHLY, FYNNEI. The CDR3 consists of 15 residues. Germline trimming cut 0 bases from V and 4 bases from J; bases unmatched to any gene: 4. CDR3 region: CASSEATGEGTEAFF. CDR3 coding DNA: TGTGCCAGCAGTGAAGCGACAGGGGAGGGCACTGAAGCTTTCTTT.

In its sample, this clone was seen a few times. CDR3 bases: TGTGCCAGCAGCTTACTTAGCGGGAGGGCCCCCGGGGAGCTGTTTTTT. Encoded protein: CASSLLSGRAPGELFF. The J gene is TRBJ2-2, the V gene TRBV11-2; TRBD2 aligns across 11 bases. CDR3 size: 16 residues. Per germline, CDR1 SGHAT and CDR2 FQNNGV. With 2 bases clipped from V and 6 bases from J, the junction kept 5 bases outside the gene matches.